The 10 T cell receptor beta chains listed next were all sequenced from one sample in a study of shared clonotypes between healthy human individuals. Clones were sequenced by immunoSEQ multiplex PCR, and TCRdb holds only the in-frame ones, with some missing. Among 170,000 or so clones, 65% to 80% were seen once, and the ten largest hold more than 9%. Input material: memory CD4+ T cells sorted from blood. As for subset: CD45RA-negative fraction. These receptor sequences come from a man younger than 45 in good health.

The chain employs TRBV15 and TRBJ2-1; D not certain. Germline CDR1 is LNHNV and CDR2 is YYDKDF (reference sequence). V was shortened by 3 bases and J by 0 bases, with 9 bases between the two germline ends. The length of the CDR3 is 15 residues. The CDR3 sequence is CATSSDRSSYNEQFF. In DNA form, the CDR3 reads TGTGCCACCAGCAGCGACCGAAGCTCCTACAATGAGCAGTTCTTC.

This clone showed up many times. The chain employs TRBV2 and TRBJ2-5; D is possibly TRBD1 (6 bases). Germline lookup yields CDR1 SNHLY and CDR2 FYNNEI. This CDR3 spans 13 amino acids. The V and J ends lost 3 bases and 4 bases respectively, with 9 bases between them. The CDR3 DNA sequence: TGTGCCAGCAGTGACAGGGGACCAGAGACCCAGTACTTC. Residues: CASSDRGPETQYF.

This chain uses TRBV10-3 with TRBJ2-7; 8 bases fit TRBD2. V dropped 4 bases and J dropped 5; count of bases not matched to a gene: 7. CDR3 size: 14 residues. CDR1 ENHRY and CDR2 SYGVKD come from the germline V gene. The CDR3 loop reads CAISAREGFHEQYF. CDR3 DNA: TGTGCCATCAGTGCACGGGAGGGCTTCCACGAGCAGTACTTC.

This clone was detected many times. CDR3 loop: CASSLSGARGHTDTQYF. For the CDR3, the DNA is TGTGCCAGCAGCTTATCAGGGGCCCGTGGGCACACAGATACGCAGTATTTT. The chain joins TRBV7-8 to TRBJ2-3; D is possibly TRBD1 (6 bases). CDR1 is SGHVS and CDR2 is FQNEAQ in the germline V gene. V gave up 2 bases and J gave up 2 bases, with 17 bases separating them. The CDR3 contains 17 residues. The variable domain in full, with the rest retrieved from reference TRBV7-8 and TRBJ2-3, is GAGVSQSPRYKVAKRGQDVALRCDPISGHVSLFWYQQALGQGPEFLTYFQNEAQLDKSGLPSDRFFAERPEGSVSTLKIQRTQQEDSAVYLCASSLSGARGHTDTQYFGPGTRLTVL.

This clone was counted a single time. V usage is TRBV4-1 and J usage is TRBJ2-3; 10 bases agree with TRBD2. The CDR3 sequence is 16 residues long. Germline V gene sequence: CDR1 MGHRA, CDR2 YSYEKL. J lost 2 bases, V lost 4 bases, and 6 bases had no gene match. The CDR3 nucleotides read TGCGCCAGCAGCCTAGAGACTAGCGGGTTCACAGATACGCAGTATTTT. Its protein product is CASSLETSGFTDTQYF.

The table lists this clone with a few counts. The chain links TRBV9 to TRBJ2-5, with 15 nucleotides matching TRBD2. The CDR3 totals 17 residues. From germline, CDR1 is SGDLS and CDR2 YYNGEE. Trimming cost V 3 bases and J 2 bases; bases outside gene matches: 5. CDR3 in DNA: TGTGCCAGCAGCGAGGGACTAGCGGGAGGAGGACAAGAGACCCAGTACTTC. As protein: CASSEGLAGGGQETQYF.

Here the CDR3 reads CASQGQYNQPQHF. In DNA form, the CDR3 reads TGCGCCAGCCAGGGCCAGTACAATCAGCCCCAGCATTTT. The chain employs TRBV10-2 and TRBJ1-5; TRBD1 is a possible D gene (5 bases). The V gene's germline CDR1 is WSHSY and CDR2 SAAADI. The CDR3 sequence is 13 residues long. V was cut by 8 bases and J by 3 bases, with 11 bases left in between.

This chain connects TRBV10-2 to TRBJ1-1; D possibly corresponds to TRBD1 (5 bases). V gave up 6 bases and J gave up 5 bases, with 28 bases separating them. The CDR3 spans 18 residues. The germline CDR1 and CDR2 sequences are WSHSY and SAAADI. The DNA for the CDR3 is TGCGCCAGCAGGAGCAGCCCTTCTCACAGCCGGGGGGAGACTGAAGCTTTCTTT. Encoded protein: CASRSSPSHSRGETEAFF.

V and J are TRBV29-1 and TRBJ2-3; 10 nucleotides agree with TRBD2. Germline V CDR1 and CDR2: SQVTM, ANQGSEA. CDR3 length: 14 amino acids. The trim removed 4 bases at V and 4 bases at J, leaving 5 bases unmatched. In nucleotides, the CDR3 is TGCAGCGTTGCCCCTAGCGGGAGTCCAGATACGCAGTATTTT. This codes for CSVAPSGSPDTQYF.

The J gene is TRBJ1-2, the V gene TRBV7-6; unclear D gene. This CDR3 is 15 amino acids long. Trimming removed 1 base from V and 2 bases from J, with 11 bases in between. Looked up from germline, CDR1 is SGHVS and CDR2 is FNYEAQ. For the CDR3, the DNA is TGTGCCAGCAGCTTAGAGAAAAACGGGAACTATGGCTACACCTTC. Amino acids: CASSLEKNGNYGYTF. Together with reference TRBV7-6 and TRBJ1-2, the CDR3 gives the full variable domain: GAGVSQSPRYKVTKRGQDVALRCDPISGHVSLYWYRQALGQGPEFLTYFNYEAQQDKSGLPNDRFSAERPEGSISTLTIQRTEQRDSAMYRCASSLEKNGNYGYTFGSGTRLTVV.